These 29 T cell receptor beta chains originate from one sample sequenced in a study of blood T cell repertoires in COVID-19. The data were produced by immunoSEQ multiplex PCR, yet TCRdb's version contains in-frame clones alone and is incomplete. The sample has more than 250,000 clones, about 87% seen once. The sample was PBMCs or T cells enriched from blood (not recorded which). The receptors come from a woman in her forties with acute COVID-19.

The J gene is TRBJ2-1, the V gene TRBV10-1, with 9 bases that match TRBD1. Germline values: CDR1 WNHNN, CDR2 SYGVQD (reference sequence). V was clipped by 3 bases and J by 7 bases; unmatched bases: 1. The CDR3 sequence is 13 residues long. The CDR3 sequence: CASSEGTGNEQFF. In DNA form, the CDR3 reads TGCGCCAGCAGTGAAGGGACAGGGAATGAGCAGTTCTTC.

V is TRBV10-3 and J is TRBJ2-7, with 7 bases lining up with TRBD1. The CDR3 is made up of 15 amino acids. Germline lookup yields CDR1 ENHRY and CDR2 SYGVKD. J was trimmed by 4 bases and V by 8 bases; bases with no gene match: 14. Written as DNA, the CDR3 is TGTGCCATCGCTCCAGGGGGTGGGGCCGGGTACGAGCAGTACTTC. As protein: CAIAPGGGAGYEQYF.

The rearrangement links TRBV6-1 to TRBJ1-6; D perhaps matches TRBD1 (5 bases). CDR3 length equals 13 residues. The germline gives CDR1 MNHNS, CDR2 SASEGT. Trimming shortened V by 0 bases and J by 10 bases, and 7 bases separated the two germline ends. DNA of the CDR3: TGTGCCAGCAGTGAAGCGGGGGGGTCACCCCTCCACTTT. Amino acids: CASSEAGGSPLHF.

The chain couples TRBV11-2 to TRBJ2-7, with 8 bases identical to TRBD1. Unmatched junction bases numbered 6, after V lost 11 bases and J lost 6 bases. This CDR3 comprises 11 residues. The V gene's germline CDR1 is SGHAT and CDR2 FQNNGV. The DNA of the CDR3 is TGTGCCTCATCGACAGGGGTCGAGCAGTACGTC. As protein: CASSTGVEQYV.

This chain uses TRBV5-1 with TRBJ1-1; no clear D. CDR3 length: 15 amino acids. Per the germline V gene, CDR1 is SGHRS and CDR2 is YFSETQ. V lost 0 bases to trimming and J lost 4 bases, with 13 bases between them. CDR3 DNA sequence: TGCGCCAGCAGCTTGGGGACTACGTTGGGCACTGAAGCTTTCTTT. Translated, it gives CASSLGTTLGTEAFF.

This chain joins TRBV2 and TRBJ1-5, with 8 bases that match TRBD1. With V trimmed by 6 bases and J by 5 bases, 18 bases remained unmatched. Germline assignment: CDR1 SNHLY and CDR2 FYNNEI. CDR3 length: 18 amino acids. In nucleotides, the CDR3 is TGTGCCAGCAGGGGAGGGACAGGTATACCCATGGGGGATCAGCCCCAGCATTTT. It encodes CASRGGTGIPMGDQPQHF.

The chain links TRBV5-1 to TRBJ1-1; 7 bases are a match to TRBD1. Germline CDR1 is SGHRS and CDR2 is YFSETQ. The CDR3 is 15 amino acids. Trimming removed 0 bases from V and 5 bases from J; junction bases left unmatched: 7. The DNA for the CDR3 is TGCGCCAGCAGCTTGGTAGACAGGGTAAGGACTGAAGCTTTCTTT. Its protein product is CASSLVDRVRTEAFF.

The chain recombines TRBV29-1 with TRBJ2-1, with 7 bases lining up with TRBD2. From germline, CDR1 is SQVTM and CDR2 ANQGSEA. This CDR3 contains 14 residues. V shed 6 bases, J shed 6 bases, and the junction held 11 bases outside the gene matches. The CDR3 loop reads CSVGGDAGRNEQFF. CDR3 coding DNA: TGCAGCGTGGGAGGGGACGCCGGCCGCAATGAGCAGTTCTTC.

The rearrangement joins TRBV10-1 to TRBJ1-1, with D tentatively TRBD1 (6 bases). V was pared by 6 bases and J by 1 base, with 9 bases between. This CDR3 is built from 13 residues. Germline loops: CDR1 WNHNN, CDR2 SYGVQD (reference sequence). As DNA, the CDR3 is TGCGCCAGCAGAATGGGACAGAACACTGAAGCTTTCTTT. This codes for CASRMGQNTEAFF.

The rearrangement joins TRBV14 to TRBJ2-3, with 12 nucleotides matching TRBD2. CDR3 length: 20 residues. The germline CDR1 and CDR2 sequences are SGHDN and FVKESK. The J segment lost 0 bases and the V segment lost 0 bases, leaving 10 bases of the junction unmatched. CDR3 sequence reads: CASSQDFRLAGVFSTDTQYF. The CDR3 nucleotides read TGTGCCAGCAGCCAAGATTTTCGACTAGCGGGAGTCTTTAGCACAGATACGCAGTATTTT.

This chain uses TRBV10-3 with TRBJ1-3; perhaps TRBD1 as D (6 bases). The germline CDR1 and CDR2 sequences are ENHRY and SYGVKD. Trimming left V 10 bases short and J 4 bases short, with 14 bases between. This CDR3 has 13 amino acids. The CDR3 DNA follows: TGTGCCAACGCACAGGGTCCGGGAAACACCATATATTTT. It translates to CANAQGPGNTIYF.

The rearrangement links TRBV18 to TRBJ2-7, with 7 bases that match TRBD2. Unmatched junction bases numbered 4, after V lost 3 bases and J lost 5 bases. CDR3 length: 13 residues. Germline V gene sequence: CDR1 KGHSH, CDR2 LQKENI. DNA of the CDR3: TGTGCCAGCTCACCTAGCGGGCGGGACGAGCAGTACTTC. This translates into CASSPSGRDEQYF.

This chain uses TRBV24-1 with TRBJ2-1; 9 positions agree with TRBD2. The CDR3 is 16 residues long. Germline V gene data show CDR1 as KGHDR and CDR2 as SFDVKD. V shed 5 bases and J 0 bases; nucleotides not matched to a gene: 4. This CDR3 reads CATSGVSGSSYNEQFF. The DNA for the CDR3 is TGTGCCACCAGTGGGGTTAGCGGGAGCTCCTACAATGAGCAGTTCTTC.

The chain is built from TRBV5-1 and TRBJ2-3, with 8 bases that match TRBD2. Germline V CDR1 and CDR2: SGHRS, YFSETQ. V lost 2 bases and J lost 5; bases outside the gene matches: 10. The CDR3 is 16 amino acids. This CDR3 reads CASSFTSGFIKDTQYF. CDR3 sequence (DNA): TGCGCCAGCAGCTTCACTAGCGGATTTATTAAAGATACGCAGTATTTT.

This clone was detected only a few times. The chain carries TRBV5-4 and TRBJ1-1; D is unresolved. The V end lost 4 bases, the J end lost 6 bases, and 16 bases lay between the germline ends. The germline V gene has CDR1 SGHNT and CDR2 YYREEE (reference sequence). This CDR3 comprises 14 residues. The CDR3 loop is CASSAGGNGAEAFF. The DNA of the CDR3 is TGTGCCAGCAGCGCGGGAGGGAATGGCGCTGAAGCTTTCTTT.

The V gene is TRBV18, the J gene TRBJ1-1, with 9 bases matching TRBD1. The length of the CDR3 is 14 residues. Germline V gives CDR1 KGHSH, CDR2 LQKENI. Trimming removed 6 bases from V and 3 bases from J; junction bases left unmatched: 5. CDR3 coding DNA: TGTGCCAGCTCGAGAGACAGGGGGGACACTGAAGCTTTCTTT. Protein: CASSRDRGDTEAFF. Using reference TRBV18 and TRBJ1-1 for the parts outside the CDR3, the full variable domain is NAGVMQNPRHLVRRRGQEARLRCSPMKGHSHVYWYRQLPEEGLKFMVYLQKENIIDESGMPKERFSAEFPKEGPSILRIQQVVRGDSAAYFCASSRDRGDTEAFFGQGTRLTVV.

The chain carries TRBV5-1 and TRBJ1-5, with no clear D. The germline V and J ends were trimmed by 4 bases and 6 bases, with 17 bases remaining between them. Germline V gene data show CDR1 as SGHRS and CDR2 as YFSETQ. This CDR3 comprises 15 residues. The CDR3, as DNA: TGCGCCAGCAGCCCGGAGGCCGGCTATGGTCAGCCCCAGCATTTT. Amino acids: CASSPEAGYGQPQHF. Together with reference TRBV5-1 and TRBJ1-5, the CDR3 gives the full variable domain: KAGVTQTPRYLIKTRGQQVTLSCSPISGHRSVSWYQQTPGQGLQFLFEYFSETQRNKGNFPGRFSGRQFSNSRSEMNVSTLELGDSALYLCASSPEAGYGQPQHFGDGTRLSIL.

The gene calls are TRBV10-1 and TRBJ2-5; perhaps TRBD2 as D (5 bases). V was trimmed by 2 bases and J by 3 bases, leaving 7 bases between them. The length of the CDR3 is 13 residues. The germline gives CDR1 WNHNN, CDR2 SYGVQD (reference sequence). In nucleotides, the CDR3 is TGCGCCAGCAGTGAGAGCGGTAAAGAGACCCAGTACTTC. As protein: CASSESGKETQYF.

On this clone: At one of its ends the junction is not consistent with the germline gene, which may arise from a read error. The genes are TRBV5-5 and TRBJ1-3, with D maybe TRBD1 (6 bases). This CDR3 spans 16 amino acids. From germline, CDR1 is SGHKS and CDR2 YYEKEE (reference sequence). DNA of the CDR3: TGTGCCAGCAGATTGGGATGGGACACCTCTGGAAACACCATATATTTT. It is translated as CASRLGWDTSGNTIYF. Looking up the rest from reference TRBV5-5 and TRBJ1-3 gives the full variable domain: DAGVTQSPTHLIKTRGQQVTLRCSPISGHKSVSWYQQVLGQGPQFIFQYYEKEERGRGNFPDRFSARQFPNYSSELNVNALLLGDSALYLCASRLGWDTSGNTIYFGEGSWLTVV.

This clone has a single count. This sequence joins TRBV29-1 and TRBJ2-4; tentative D call: TRBD1 (5 bases). Germline assignment: CDR1 SQVTM and CDR2 ANQGSEA. V lost 1 base to trimming and J lost 8 bases, with 18 bases between them. This CDR3 is built from 15 residues. CDR3 sequence (DNA): TGCAGCGTTGAAGTTTGGGTAGGGGCCAAGGACATTCAGTACTTC. Protein sequence: CSVEVWVGAKDIQYF.

V and J are TRBV5-1 and TRBJ2-1, with D tentatively TRBD2 (6 bases). The CDR3 is 16 residues long. The V gene's germline CDR1 is SGHRS and CDR2 YFSETQ. Trimming cost V 4 bases and J 7 bases, with 21 bases left between them. The CDR3 DNA reads as TGCGCCAGCAGCCCGGGGGTCGGATTGACGGGGAATGAGCAGTTCTTC. It codes for CASSPGVGLTGNEQFF.

J is TRBJ1-1 and V is TRBV9; unclear D gene. V gave up 3 bases and J gave up 1 base, with 7 bases separating them. The germline V gene encodes CDR1 SGDLS and CDR2 YYNGEE. This CDR3 region has 13 residues. The CDR3 region is CASSAQQNTEAFF. The CDR3 coding sequence is TGTGCCAGCAGCGCACAACAGAACACTGAAGCTTTCTTT.

The chain couples TRBV5-1 to TRBJ2-7; 7 bases fit TRBD1. The CDR3 is made up of 14 amino acids. From germline, CDR1 is SGHRS and CDR2 YFSETQ. Trimming cost V 2 bases and J 1 base; bases outside gene matches: 3. The CDR3 here is CASSFQGESYEQYV. The CDR3 nucleotides are TGCGCCAGCAGCTTCCAGGGGGAGTCCTACGAGCAGTACGTC.

The V and J genes are TRBV7-9 and TRBJ1-1, with 10 positions matching TRBD1. The CDR3 consists of 16 residues. The germline V gene encodes CDR1 SEHNR and CDR2 FQNEAQ (reference sequence). V lost 4 bases to trimming and J lost 0 bases; unmatched junction nucleotides: 5. As DNA, the CDR3 is TGTGCCAGCAGCTCGAGGACAGGGGGGATGAACACTGAAGCTTTCTTT. It specifies CASSSRTGGMNTEAFF.

This clone was recorded once. The rearrangement joins TRBV3-1 (or the pseudogene TRBV3-2) to TRBJ1-2; 7 positions match TRBD1. Germline V CDR1 and CDR2: LGHDT, YNNKEL (reference sequence). The V segment lost 1 base and the J segment 5 bases; nucleotides outside the gene matches: 4. This CDR3 spans 14 amino acids. CDR3 protein: CASSQGGTAYGYTF. In DNA, the CDR3 is TGTGCCAGCAGCCAAGGTGGGACAGCTTATGGCTACACCTTC.

This CDR3 reads CASSPGTSGVSSYNEQFF. Written as DNA, the CDR3 is TGTGCCAGCAGCCCGGGGACTAGCGGAGTTAGCTCCTACAATGAGCAGTTCTTC. The chain joins TRBV11-3 to TRBJ2-1, with 11 bases identical to TRBD2. The CDR3 sequence is 18 residues long. V shed 5 bases and J 0 bases; nucleotides not matched to a gene: 9. The germline gives CDR1 SGHNT, CDR2 YENEEA. The entire variable domain, with the rest obtained from reference TRBV11-3 and TRBJ2-1, is as follows: EAGVVQSPRYKIIEKKQPVAFWCNPISGHNTLYWYLQNLGQGPELLIRYENEEAVDDSQLPKDRFSAERLKGVDSTLKIQPAELGDSAVYLCASSPGTSGVSSYNEQFFGPGTRLTVL.

The rearrangement links TRBV18 to TRBJ1-1; tentatively, D is TRBD1 (5 bases). Germline V gene lookup returns CDR1 KGHSH and CDR2 LQKENI. This CDR3 spans 14 amino acids. With 1 base removed from V and 2 bases from J, the gap between germline ends came to 8 bases. DNA of the CDR3: TGTGCCAGCTCACCACAGGGGCGCAACACTGAAGCTTTCTTT. Translated, it gives CASSPQGRNTEAFF.

The chain recombines TRBV4-1 with TRBJ2-5; D possibly corresponds to TRBD1 (5 bases). CDR3 length: 17 amino acids. Germline-derived CDR1 and CDR2 are MGHRA and YSYEKL. V gave up 0 bases and J gave up 5 bases, with 19 bases separating them. The CDR3 loop is CASSQDPGPDPRETQYF. In DNA, the CDR3 is TGCGCCAGCAGCCAAGATCCAGGGCCCGACCCTCGGGAGACCCAGTACTTC.

The chain uses TRBV2 and TRBJ2-7; 7 bases map to TRBD1. The V and J ends lost 3 bases and 0 bases, in that order; junction bases with no gene match: 2. The germline V gene encodes CDR1 SNHLY and CDR2 FYNNEI. The CDR3 runs 14 residues. The CDR3 protein is CASSDPGGSYEQYF. CDR3 DNA sequence: TGTGCCAGCAGTGACCCAGGGGGCTCCTACGAGCAGTACTTC.